A single sample gave rise to the 2 T cell receptor beta chains below, sequenced in a study of regulatory T cells in long-lasting Graves disease. Indicated time point: persistent/refractory GD, antithyroid drugs over 5 years with positive TRAb. The authors made the TCR library using RNA they extracted from PBMCs. iRepertoire HTBI primers and Arm-PCR of CDR3 regions built TCR beta libraries. Each CDR3 protein gets one entry after TCRdb re-called the multiplex PCR reads with MiXCR. The sample comprises more than 300,000 distinct CDR3 sequences, about 23% of which are singletons, and around 30% rests with the top ten. Material: peripheral blood mononuclear cells (PBMCs), obtained when the disease was refractory, from a patient treated with antithyroid drugs. Receptors originate from a woman between 40 and 55 years old with Graves disease.

J is TRBJ2-1 and V is TRBV11-2; 9 nucleotides align to TRBD2. Germline V gives CDR1 SGHAT, CDR2 FQNNGV. The CDR3 extends over 17 amino acids. V trimming: 3 bases; J trimming: 4 bases; junction bases outside the gene matches: 10. This chain's CDR3 is CASSFLFSGSQYNEQFF. The CDR3 DNA reads as TGTGCCAGCAGCTTTCTCTTTAGCGGGAGTCAATACAATGAGCAGTTCTTC.

This clonotype has more than one count but fewer than ten. The chain uses TRBV28 and TRBJ2-6; tentative D call: TRBD2 (6 bases). Trimming removed 5 bases from V and 2 bases from J, with 16 bases in between. The CDR3 contains 17 residues. CDR1 and CDR2 (germline): MDHEN, SYDVKM. Written as DNA, the CDR3 is TGTGCCAGCAGTCTCCGTTGGAGGGGAACTGGGGCCAACGTCCTGACTTTC. Amino acids: CASSLRWRGTGANVLTF.